This TCR beta chain was identified in a study of blood T cell repertoires in COVID-19. The repertoire was sequenced with immunoSEQ multiplex PCR; TCRdb's copy has only in-frame clones and lacks some. The top ten clones hold 7.8% of a sample with roughly 200,000 clones, roughly 82% of them seen once. Trimming took off 1 base at V and 6 bases at J, with 9 bases between the two ends. Germline V gene sequence: CDR1 SGHTA, CDR2 FQGNSA. The CDR3 totals 13 residues. The sequence came from a woman between 55 and 75 years old with COVID-19, enrolled during active disease. This chain connects TRBV7-2 to TRBJ1-2; D remains ambiguous. The specimen sequenced was peripheral blood. This chain's CDR3 is CASSLDSFDGYTF. The CDR3 nucleotides are TGTGCCAGCAGCTTAGACAGTTTTGATGGCTACACCTTC.